Listed below are T cell receptor beta chains from one sample, sequenced in a study of cytomegalovirus exposure and HLA in healthy donors. This table comes from immunoSEQ multiplex PCR, and its TCRdb copy is limited to in-frame clones, with some not included. The sample records 150,000 or so clones, approximately 79% being singletons. The material sequenced was PBMCs. All receptors come from a man aged 50-60 years in good health and CMV-seropositive. CDR3s include the opening cysteine and the closing phenylalanine or tryptophan. The D gene is left open where the match is weak. Clone size, where shown, is once, few, many, or a class for clones that have expanded.

size	V	J	D	DNA	CDR3
NA	TRBV27	TRBJ1-1	NA	TGTGCCAGCAGATTTACAGAGAACACTGAAGCTTTCTTT	CASRFTENTEAFF
once	TRBV28	TRBJ2-2	TRBD2	TGTGCCAGCAGTAGTAGCGGGGGGCGGATCGGGGAGCTGTTTTTT	CASSSSGGRIGELFF
NA	TRBV5-5	TRBJ1-2	TRBD1	TGTGCCAGCACCCGGGACGGGACAGGGGGAAGGGTGTATGGCTACACCTTC	CASTRDGTGGRVYGYTF
NA	TRBV27	TRBJ1-1	NA	TGTGCCAGCAGTTTAAGGGCAGGGTCGGTCACTGAAGCTTTCTTT	CASSLRAGSVTEAFF
NA	TRBV5-8	TRBJ1-5	NA	TGTGCCAGCAGCCCCTCGACAGGTTATAGCAATCAGCCCCAGCATTTT	CASSPSTGYSNQPQHF
NA	TRBV19	TRBJ2-7	TRBD2	TGTGCCAGTAGTCGCTCTAGCGGGGGAGCCTACGAGCAGTACTTC	CASSRSSGGAYEQYF
NA	TRBV7-9	TRBJ1-6	NA	TGTGCCAGCAGCGATCGGACAGATAATTCACCCCTCCACTTT	CASSDRTDNSPLHF
few	TRBV5-4	TRBJ1-2	NA	TGTGCCAGCAGCAACCGAGGGAACTATGGCTACACCTTC	CASSNRGNYGYTF
once	TRBV25-1	TRBJ2-6	NA	TGTGCCAGCAGTGAATCCGGTGCCTCTGGGGCCAACGTCCTGACTTTC	CASSESGASGANVLTF
NA	TRBV28	TRBJ2-3	TRBD1	TGTGCCAGCAGCCTACCTCCACGGACAGGGCTGGATACGCAGTATTTT	CASSLPPRTGLDTQYF
NA	TRBV27	TRBJ2-3	TRBD2	TGTGCCAGCAGTCCCCGACCCCGGACTAGCGGGGGTCGTATCCGTTCGACTAGCACAGATACGCAGTATTTT	CASSPRPRTSGGRIRSTSTDTQYF
NA	TRBV5-1	TRBJ1-3	NA	TGCGCCAGCAGCGTCCCAGGGTCTGGAAACACCATATATTTT	CASSVPGSGNTIYF
NA	TRBV2	TRBJ1-6	TRBD1	TGTGCCAGCACCTGGACAGGGTCTTATAATTCACCCCTCCACTTT	CASTWTGSYNSPLHF
NA	TRBV18	TRBJ1-1	NA	TGTGCCAGCTCACCACCAATGGGGCAGGTTAACACTGAAGCTTTCTTT	CASSPPMGQVNTEAFF
NA	TRBV27	TRBJ2-7	NA	TGTGCCAGCACTTCTAGCAGGCCCCCCTACGAGCAGTACTTC	CASTSSRPPYEQYF
NA	TRBV11-2	TRBJ1-5	NA	TGTGCCAGCAGCCGTGCAGGGTCCAATCAGCCCCAGCATTTT	CASSRAGSNQPQHF
NA	TRBV2	TRBJ2-5	NA	TGTGCCAGCAGTGGATGGACAGCCAGGGAGACCCAGTACTTC	CASSGWTARETQYF
NA	TRBV7-2	TRBJ2-3	TRBD2	TGTGCCAGCAGCCCCAGCGGGGGGGCGTTCGATACGCAGTATTTT	CASSPSGGAFDTQYF
NA	TRBV4-1	TRBJ2-3	NA	TGCGCCAGCAGAGCTATGTGGGGGCCCGGGGCGGTCACAGATACGCAGTATTTT	CASRAMWGPGAVTDTQYF
NA	TRBV7-7	TRBJ2-2	TRBD1	TGTGCCAGCAGAGAGGGGACAGTCGGGGAGCTGTTTTTT	CASREGTVGELFF
NA	TRBV7-8	TRBJ2-1	TRBD2	TGTGCCAGCAGCCCACGGGGGACTAGCGGGGGTCCCAATGAGCAGTTCTTC	CASSPRGTSGGPNEQFF
NA	TRBV19	TRBJ1-6	TRBD1	TGTGCCAGTAGTATAGGCGGGACAGGGCTCAATTCACCCCTCCACTTT	CASSIGGTGLNSPLHF
NA	TRBV5-6	TRBJ2-7	NA	TGTGCCGGCAGTTTGACCCACAGGGCGGCCGAGCAGTACTTC	CAGSLTHRAAEQYF
NA	TRBV11-2	TRBJ1-2	NA	TGTGCCAGCAGTTCCACCTCGCCGCCCCAAGCGTGGGGCTACACCTTC	CASSSTSPPQAWGYTF
NA	TRBV5-1	TRBJ2-3	NA	TGCGCCAGCAGCCGGCTACAACTTAGCGACCAAAGGGGCACAGATACGCAGTATTTT	CASSRLQLSDQRGTDTQYF
NA	TRBV4-1	TRBJ2-5	TRBD1	TGCGCCAGCAGCCAAGAGCACAGGGGTGAGACCCAGTACTTC	CASSQEHRGETQYF
NA	TRBV2	TRBJ2-2	TRBD1	TGTGCCAGCAGTGAAACACAGGGGGCCCCCGGGGAGCTGTTTTTT	CASSETQGAPGELFF
NA	TRBV6-4	TRBJ2-1	TRBD1	TGTGCCAGCAGTGATGGGACAGGGGGCAATGAGCAGTTCTTC	CASSDGTGGNEQFF
NA	TRBV2	TRBJ1-1	TRBD1	TGTGCCAGCAGCGGGACAGCCTATGGGACTGAAGCTTTCTTT	CASSGTAYGTEAFF